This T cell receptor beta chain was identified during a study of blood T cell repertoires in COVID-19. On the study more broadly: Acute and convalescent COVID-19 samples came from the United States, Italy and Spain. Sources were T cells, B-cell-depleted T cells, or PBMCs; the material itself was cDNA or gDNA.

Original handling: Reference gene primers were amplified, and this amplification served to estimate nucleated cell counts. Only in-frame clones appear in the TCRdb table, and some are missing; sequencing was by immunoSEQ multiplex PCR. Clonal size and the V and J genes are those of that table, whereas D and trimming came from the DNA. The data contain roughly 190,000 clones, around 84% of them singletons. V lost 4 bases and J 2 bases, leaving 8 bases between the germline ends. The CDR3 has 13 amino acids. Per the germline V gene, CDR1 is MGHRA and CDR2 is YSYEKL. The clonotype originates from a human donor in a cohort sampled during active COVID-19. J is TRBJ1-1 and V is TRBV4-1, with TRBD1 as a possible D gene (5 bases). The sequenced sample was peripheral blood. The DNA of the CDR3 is TGCGCCAGCAGCCGGGGACTCAACACTGAAGCTTTCTTT. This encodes CASSRGLNTEAFF.